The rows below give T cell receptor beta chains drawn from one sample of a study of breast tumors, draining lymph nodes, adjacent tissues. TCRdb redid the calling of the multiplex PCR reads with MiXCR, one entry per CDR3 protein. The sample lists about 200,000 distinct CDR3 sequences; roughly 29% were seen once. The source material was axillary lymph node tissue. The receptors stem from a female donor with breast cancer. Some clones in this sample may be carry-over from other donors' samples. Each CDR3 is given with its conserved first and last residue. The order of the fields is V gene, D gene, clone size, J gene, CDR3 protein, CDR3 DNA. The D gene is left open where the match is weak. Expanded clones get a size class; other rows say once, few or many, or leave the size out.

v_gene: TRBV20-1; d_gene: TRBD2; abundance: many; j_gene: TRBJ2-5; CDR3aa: CSAPRLAGGLFDETQYF; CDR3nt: TGCAGTGCTCCCCGACTAGCGGGGGGTTTATTTGACGAGACCCAGTACTTC
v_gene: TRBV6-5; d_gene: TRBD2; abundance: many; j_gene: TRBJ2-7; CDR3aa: CASSTSGRLYEQYF; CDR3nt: TGTGCCAGCAGCACTAGCGGGAGACTTTACGAGCAGTACTTC
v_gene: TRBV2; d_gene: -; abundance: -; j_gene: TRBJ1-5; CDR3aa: CASSLPPGHQSRGSNQPQHF; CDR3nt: TGTGCCAGCAGTTTACCCCCGGGACACCAATCCCGGGGTAGCAATCAGCCCCAGCATTTT
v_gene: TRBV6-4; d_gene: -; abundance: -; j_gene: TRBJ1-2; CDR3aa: CASSDSAARGYTF; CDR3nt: TGTGCCAGCAGTGACTCGGCGGCCCGGGGCTACACCTTC
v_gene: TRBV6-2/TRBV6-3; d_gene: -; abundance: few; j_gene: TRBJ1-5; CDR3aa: CASTPFKQSNQPQHF; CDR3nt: TGTGCCAGCACCCCGTTCAAACAGTCCAATCAGCCCCAGCATTTT
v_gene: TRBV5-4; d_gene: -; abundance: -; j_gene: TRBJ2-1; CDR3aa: CASRGPRENEQFF; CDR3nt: TGTGCCAGCAGGGGTCCCCGGGAGAATGAGCAGTTCTTC
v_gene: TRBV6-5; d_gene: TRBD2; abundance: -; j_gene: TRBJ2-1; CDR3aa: CASSHSGTSGGWDEQFF; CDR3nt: TGTGCCAGCAGCCACTCCGGGACTAGCGGGGGGTGGGATGAGCAGTTCTTC
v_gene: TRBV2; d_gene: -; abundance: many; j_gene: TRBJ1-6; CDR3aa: CASSADRLNNSPLHF; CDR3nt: TGTGCCAGCAGTGCGGACCGACTCAATAATTCACCCCTCCACTTT
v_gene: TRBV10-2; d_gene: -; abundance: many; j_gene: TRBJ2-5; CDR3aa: CASRDRLQETQYF; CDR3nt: TGCGCCAGCAGAGACAGACTCCAAGAGACCCAGTACTTC
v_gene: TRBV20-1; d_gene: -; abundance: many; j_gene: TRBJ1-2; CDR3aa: CSARVVVGGNYGYTF; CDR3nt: TGCAGTGCTAGAGTAGTTGTGGGCGGAAACTATGGCTACACCTTC
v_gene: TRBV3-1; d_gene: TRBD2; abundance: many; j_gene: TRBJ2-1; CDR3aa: CASSQSQREGDEQFF; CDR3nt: TGTGCCAGCAGCCAAAGCCAGCGGGAGGGGGATGAGCAGTTCTTC
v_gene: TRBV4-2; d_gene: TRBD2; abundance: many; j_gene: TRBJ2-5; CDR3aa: CASSQASGGPPGETQYF; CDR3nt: TGTGCCAGCAGCCAAGCGAGCGGGGGGCCCCCGGGAGAGACCCAGTACTTC
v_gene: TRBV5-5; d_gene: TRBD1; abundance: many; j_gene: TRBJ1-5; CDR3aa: CASSSGTGGIQPQHF; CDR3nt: TGTGCCAGCAGTTCCGGGACAGGGGGAATTCAGCCCCAGCATTTT
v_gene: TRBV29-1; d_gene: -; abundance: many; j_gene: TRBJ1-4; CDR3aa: CSVGQGYEKLFF; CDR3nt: TGCAGCGTGGGGCAGGGGTACGAAAAACTGTTTTTT
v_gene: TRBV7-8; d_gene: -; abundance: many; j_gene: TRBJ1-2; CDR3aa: CASSSLGREYGYTF; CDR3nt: TGTGCCAGCAGCTCCCTGGGCAGGGAATATGGCTACACCTTC
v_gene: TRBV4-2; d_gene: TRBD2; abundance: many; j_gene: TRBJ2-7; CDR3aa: CASSQEGLRGTSGTGGQYF; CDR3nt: TGTGCCAGCAGCCAAGAAGGATTACGTGGTACTAGCGGGACCGGTGGGCAGTACTTC
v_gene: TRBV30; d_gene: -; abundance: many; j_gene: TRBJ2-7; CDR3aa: CAWSTREEQYF; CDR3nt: TGTGCCTGGAGTACCCGGGAGGAGCAGTACTTC
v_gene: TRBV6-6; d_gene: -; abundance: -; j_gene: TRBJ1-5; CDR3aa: CASSYSGAPVDQPQHF; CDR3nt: TGTGCCAGCAGTTACTCCGGGGCGCCCGTAGATCAGCCCCAGCATTTT
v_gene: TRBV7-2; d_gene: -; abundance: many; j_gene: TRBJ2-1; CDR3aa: CASSLGYRAIYNEQFF; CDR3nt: TGTGCCAGCAGCTTAGGGTACAGGGCTATATACAATGAGCAGTTCTTC
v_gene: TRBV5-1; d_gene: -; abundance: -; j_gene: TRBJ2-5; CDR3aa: CASSPVSAQYTQYF; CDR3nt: TGCGCCAGCAGTCCGGTATCAGCGCAATACACCCAGTACTTC
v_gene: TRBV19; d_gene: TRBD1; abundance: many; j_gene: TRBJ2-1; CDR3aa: CASSTLRDRYNEQFF; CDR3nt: TGTGCCAGTAGTACCCTGAGGGACAGATACAATGAGCAGTTCTTC
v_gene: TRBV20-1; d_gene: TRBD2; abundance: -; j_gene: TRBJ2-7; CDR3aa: CSTRGRLAGAYGQYF; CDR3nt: TGCAGTACTAGAGGGCGACTAGCGGGTGCCTACGGGCAGTACTTC
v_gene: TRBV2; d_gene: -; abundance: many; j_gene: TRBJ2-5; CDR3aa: CASSEALATQETQYF; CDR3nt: TGTGCCAGCAGTGAAGCGCTGGCAACTCAAGAGACCCAGTACTTC
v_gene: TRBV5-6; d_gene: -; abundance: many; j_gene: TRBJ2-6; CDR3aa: CASSRKISGANVLTF; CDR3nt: TGTGCCAGCAGCCGCAAGATCTCTGGGGCCAACGTCCTGACTTTC
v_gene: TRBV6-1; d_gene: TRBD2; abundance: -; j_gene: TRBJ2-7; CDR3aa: CASSRERGGSYEQYF; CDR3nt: TGTGCCAGCAGTCGAGAGCGGGGGGGCTCCTACGAGCAGTACTTC
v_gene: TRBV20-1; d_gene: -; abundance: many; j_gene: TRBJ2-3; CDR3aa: CSARWDESTVTDTQYF; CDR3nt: TGCAGTGCTAGGTGGGACGAATCTACCGTGACAGATACGCAGTATTTT
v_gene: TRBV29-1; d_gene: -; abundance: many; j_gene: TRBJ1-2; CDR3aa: CSVESGTSNYGYTF; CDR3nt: TGCAGCGTTGAATCCGGGACGTCTAACTATGGCTACACCTTC
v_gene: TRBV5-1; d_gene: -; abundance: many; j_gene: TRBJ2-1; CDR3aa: CASSRSQGNEQFF; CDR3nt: TGCGCCAGCAGCCGGTCCCAGGGGAATGAGCAGTTCTTC
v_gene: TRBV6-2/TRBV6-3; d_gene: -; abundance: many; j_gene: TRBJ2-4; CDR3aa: CASSYSALDIQYF; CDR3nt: TGTGCCAGCAGTTACTCGGCGTTGGACATTCAGTACTTC
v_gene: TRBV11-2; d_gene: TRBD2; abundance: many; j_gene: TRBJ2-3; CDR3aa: CASSLVGTSGGADTQYF; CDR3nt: TGTGCCAGCAGCTTAGTCGGGACTAGCGGGGGGGCAGATACGCAGTATTTT
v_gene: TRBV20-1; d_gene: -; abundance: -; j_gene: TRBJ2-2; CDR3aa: CSARAPTYTAELFF; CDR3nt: TGCAGTGCTAGGGCGCCGACCTACACCGCGGAGCTGTTTTTT
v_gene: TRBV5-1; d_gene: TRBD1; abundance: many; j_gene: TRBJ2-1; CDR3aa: CASSLGQDINEQFF; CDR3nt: TGCGCCAGCAGCCTAGGACAGGACATAAATGAGCAGTTCTTC
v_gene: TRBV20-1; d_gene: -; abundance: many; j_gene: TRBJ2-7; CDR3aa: CSAEAPNRGPSYEQYF; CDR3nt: TGCAGTGCTGAAGCTCCAAACCGGGGACCCTCCTACGAGCAGTACTTC
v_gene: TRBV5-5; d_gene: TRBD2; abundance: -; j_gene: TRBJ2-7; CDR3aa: CASPPSGGHSFNSYEQYF; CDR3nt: TGTGCTAGTCCACCTAGCGGGGGTCACTCTTTCAACTCCTACGAGCAGTACTTC
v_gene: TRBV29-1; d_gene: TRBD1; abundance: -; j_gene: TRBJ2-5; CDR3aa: CSVVLGTGKETQYF; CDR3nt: TGCAGCGTTGTTCTCGGGACAGGGAAAGAGACCCAGTACTTC
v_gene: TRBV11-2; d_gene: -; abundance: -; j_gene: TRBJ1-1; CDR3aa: CASSSVARRNTEAFF; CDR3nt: TGTGCCAGCAGCTCCGTAGCCCGGCGGAACACTGAAGCTTTCTTT